This T cell receptor (beta chain) came from a study of T cell repertoires in ileal Crohn's disease. Looking at the study overall: Biopsies of the neoterminal ileum at postoperative colonoscopy form M6 samples. Study-wide results and limits: Compared with non-smokers, active smokers at surgery showed more clonal expansions.

The time point here: neoterminal ileum biopsy at postoperative endoscopy, about 6 months after surgery. Looked up from germline, CDR1 is MNHEY and CDR2 is SMNVEV (reference sequence). Deletions cut 6 bases from V and 2 bases from J, with 14 bases between. The CDR3 runs 15 residues. On this clone: Its antigen remains unidentified.

Generated by immunoSEQ multiplex PCR, the TCRdb table keeps only in-frame clones and is missing some. The profile shows tens of thousands of clones, about 89% of them singletons. The sample was ileal tissue. This receptor was identified in an adult with Crohn's disease. The gene calls are TRBV27 and TRBJ1-5; weak D call: TRBD1 (5 bases). The CDR3 protein is CASREIGAGNQPQHF. The CDR3 nucleotides read TGTGCCAGCAGGGAGATTGGGGCCGGCAATCAGCCCCAGCATTTT.